Detailed here is one T cell receptor (beta chain). What it binds is unknown. This entry comes from a study of cytomegalovirus exposure and HLA in healthy donors. Study-level information: Genotyping of more than 300 donors showed that 65% to 90% belonged to the Caucasian-associated ancestry cluster.

The PCR ran on 60 Vbeta and 13 Jbeta primers. Profiling relied on immunoSEQ multiplex PCR, and the TCRdb table lists in-frame clones only, not all of them. The sample yields 100,000 to 150,000 clones, roughly 80% seen once. Study-wide findings and caveats: A previous analysis found most TCR beta V segments productive roughly 87% or roughly 30% of the time. Solely CMV serostatus was available to characterize immune exposure. Across all donors, roughly uniform sequencing depth was an assumption of the presence/absence analyses.

V lost 0 bases to trimming and J lost 5 bases; unmatched junction nucleotides: 7. The V gene's germline CDR1 is LGHNA and CDR2 YSLEER. The CDR3 length is 16 residues. This chain links TRBV4-3 with TRBJ2-5; 9 bases agree with TRBD2. The receptor was isolated from a man younger than 40 in good health and CMV-seropositive. Sample: PBMCs. CDR3: CASSQDGSGSGETQYF. In DNA, the CDR3 is TGCGCCAGCAGCCAAGATGGTAGCGGGAGTGGTGAGACCCAGTACTTC.